These 16 T cell receptor beta chains came from one sample sequenced in a study of CD8 T cells in ankylosing spondylitis. Study-level points and caveats: One TCR beta motif, made up of 7 or 8 highly homologous variants, appeared characteristic of ankylosing spondylitis blood.

Antigens of these TCRs are unknown. TCRdb used MiXCR to reprocess the 5' RACE reads, holding one entry per CDR3 protein. The sample includes about 390,000 distinct CDR3 sequences, approximately 20% seen only once; the top ten take roughly a sixth. Material for sequencing was blood, either unsorted or a sorted T cell fraction (not recorded which). The receptors shown here come from a male donor with ankylosing spondylitis.

In this sample, this clonotype turned up a few times. The rearrangement links TRBV4-3 to TRBJ2-7; the match to TRBD2 covers 7 bases. Per the germline V gene, CDR1 is LGHNA and CDR2 is YSLEER. V lost 0 bases and J lost 0; bases outside the gene matches: 8. The CDR3 spans 17 residues. The CDR3 nucleotides read TGCGCCAGCAGCCAAGATATTAGGGAGCGGGACTCCTACGAGCAGTACTTC. Translation gives CASSQDIRERDSYEQYF.

J is TRBJ2-1 and V is TRBV7-2; 8 bases align to TRBD1. The CDR3 has 15 residues. The germline gives CDR1 SGHTA, CDR2 FQGNSA. Germline trimming cut 5 bases from V and 7 bases from J; bases unmatched to any gene: 10. CDR3 sequence: CASSPRTGSVNEQFF. In nucleotides, the CDR3 is TGTGCCAGCAGCCCAAGGACAGGGAGCGTTAATGAGCAGTTCTTC.

The table lists this clonotype with a few counts. This chain uses TRBV12-3 or TRBV12-4 with TRBJ1-3, with 7 positions matching TRBD1. The CDR3 sequence is 15 residues long. V lost 5 bases to trimming and J lost 0 bases; unmatched junction nucleotides: 4. The chain's CDR3 is CASSRDSDSGNTIYF. The CDR3 DNA reads as TGTGCCAGCAGTCGGGACAGCGACTCTGGAAACACCATATATTTT.

The chain has TRBV5-1 and TRBJ1-6; D is perhaps TRBD1 (5 bases). The CDR3 is 14 residues long. V lost 0 bases and J lost 7, with 8 bases in between. Germline CDR1 SGHRS, CDR2 YFSETQ. CDR3 nucleotides: TGCGCCAGCAGCTTGGAGACAGAAAATTCACCCCTCCACTTT. It encodes CASSLETENSPLHF.

In this sample, this clonotype turned up a few times. The chain links TRBV29-1 to TRBJ2-7, with a weak D call TRBD2 (6 bases). V lost 5 bases and J lost 5, with 16 bases in between. Germline assignment: CDR1 SQVTM and CDR2 ANQGSEA. The CDR3 loop spans 13 amino acids. CDR3 region: CSVRGLFMNEQYF. The CDR3 nucleotides are TGCAGCGTTAGGGGACTGTTCATGAACGAGCAGTACTTC.

This clonotype was seen a handful of times. J is TRBJ2-1 and V is TRBV5-1, with 7 bases identical to TRBD1. V trimming: 4 bases; J trimming: 6 bases; junction bases outside the gene matches: 4. Germline values: CDR1 SGHRS, CDR2 YFSETQ. This CDR3 contains 13 residues. For the CDR3, the DNA is TGCGCCAGCAGCACGTACAGGGGCAATGAGCAGTTCTTC. It encodes CASSTYRGNEQFF. Full variable domain (missing parts from reference TRBV5-1 and TRBJ2-1): KAGVTQTPRYLIKTRGQQVTLSCSPISGHRSVSWYQQTPGQGLQFLFEYFSETQRNKGNFPGRFSGRQFSNSRSEMNVSTLELGDSALYLCASSTYRGNEQFFGPGTRLTVL.

This clonotype occurred a few times. The rearrangement links TRBV3-1 to TRBJ2-7; D ambiguous. Germline V lookup: CDR1 LGHDT, CDR2 YNNKEL (reference sequence). The CDR3 totals 13 residues. V lost 3 bases and J 4 bases, leaving 10 bases between the germline ends. The CDR3 DNA reads TGTGCCAGCAGCCACCGGTGGGGTTACGAGCAGTACTTC. Amino acid sequence: CASSHRWGYEQYF.

This clonotype has only a few counts. The chain couples TRBV6-1 to TRBJ2-6; no clear D gene. The CDR3 length is 15 residues. CDR1 is MNHNS, CDR2 SASEGT, per germline. Deletions cut 8 bases from V and 2 bases from J, with 13 bases between. CDR3 in DNA: TGTGCCAGCCGAACCACCTCTACTGGGGCCAACGTCCTGACTTTC. It yields the protein CASRTTSTGANVLTF.

The chain recombines TRBV6-1 with TRBJ2-4; D gene unclear. Trimming stripped 6 bases from V and 2 bases from J, with 14 bases between. CDR3 length equals 15 residues. Germline-derived CDR1 and CDR2 are MNHNS and SASEGT. This chain's CDR3 is CASSPQWGSKNIQYF. The CDR3 bases are TGTGCCAGCAGCCCCCAATGGGGATCCAAAAACATTCAGTACTTC.

V gene TRBV5-1 combines with J gene TRBJ2-3; maybe TRBD2 (6 bases). Germline CDR1 reads SGHRS; CDR2 reads YFSETQ. The CDR3 extends over 14 amino acids. With 3 bases removed from V and 2 bases from J, the gap between germline ends came to 10 bases. CDR3 region: CASSSRLDTDTQYF. The CDR3 DNA is TGCGCCAGCAGCTCGCGACTAGACACAGATACGCAGTATTTT.

The chain combines TRBV5-4 with TRBJ2-5; no firm D call. This CDR3 is built from 14 residues. V was cut by 4 bases and J by 4 bases, with 14 bases left in between. Germline loops: CDR1 SGHNT, CDR2 YYREEE (reference sequence). CDR3 amino acids: CASSKQDKRETQYF. The CDR3 nucleotides read TGTGCCAGCAGCAAACAAGACAAGAGAGAGACCCAGTACTTC.

This clonotype occurred a few times. This chain joins TRBV6-4 and TRBJ2-2; the D is unclear. Germline assignment: CDR1 MRHNA and CDR2 SNTAGT. The CDR3 consists of 13 residues. V was clipped by 8 bases and J by 6 bases, with 13 bases between them. For the CDR3, the DNA is TGTGCCAGCGCTCTGGACGGTTCCGGGGAGCTGTTTTTT. Translating gives CASALDGSGELFF.

This chain links TRBV29-1 with TRBJ2-7; 8 positions agree with TRBD1. The CDR3 is made up of 13 amino acids. Germline V lookup: CDR1 SQVTM, CDR2 ANQGSEA. V lost 3 bases to trimming and J lost 6 bases; unmatched junction nucleotides: 7. CDR3 region: CSVDRQGAGEQYF. The CDR3 DNA reads as TGCAGCGTTGACCGGCAGGGGGCTGGCGAGCAGTACTTC.

The gene calls are TRBV7-3 and TRBJ1-1; D call uncertain. The germline gives CDR1 SGHTA, CDR2 FQGTGA. V lost 5 bases to trimming and J lost 4 bases, with 23 bases between them. CDR3 length: 17 residues. CDR3: CASSPRTGPPWSTEAFF. CDR3 coding DNA: TGTGCCAGCAGCCCACGGACCGGCCCCCCATGGTCCACTGAAGCTTTCTTT.

This clonotype was picked up a small number of times. The chain recombines TRBV5-1 with TRBJ2-1; D gene ambiguous. Looked up from germline, CDR1 is SGHRS and CDR2 is YFSETQ. The CDR3 loop spans 14 amino acids. The germline V and J ends were trimmed by 2 bases and 5 bases, with 11 bases remaining between them. The CDR3 DNA reads TGCGCCAGCAGCTTTTCAGGACCCCACAATGAGCAGTTCTTC. Protein sequence: CASSFSGPHNEQFF. Full variable domain (rest looked up from reference TRBV5-1 and TRBJ2-1): KAGVTQTPRYLIKTRGQQVTLSCSPISGHRSVSWYQQTPGQGLQFLFEYFSETQRNKGNFPGRFSGRQFSNSRSEMNVSTLELGDSALYLCASSFSGPHNEQFFGPGTRLTVL.

The chain joins TRBV5-1 to TRBJ2-1; TRBD2 matches 8 bases. The CDR3 spans 16 residues. Germline CDR1 SGHRS, CDR2 YFSETQ. Trimming took 0 bases from V and 7 from J; bases not matched to a gene: 9. CDR3 sequence (DNA): TGCGCCAGCAGCTTGGGGTCAATAGCGGGAATTAATGAGCAGTTCTTC. It encodes CASSLGSIAGINEQFF.